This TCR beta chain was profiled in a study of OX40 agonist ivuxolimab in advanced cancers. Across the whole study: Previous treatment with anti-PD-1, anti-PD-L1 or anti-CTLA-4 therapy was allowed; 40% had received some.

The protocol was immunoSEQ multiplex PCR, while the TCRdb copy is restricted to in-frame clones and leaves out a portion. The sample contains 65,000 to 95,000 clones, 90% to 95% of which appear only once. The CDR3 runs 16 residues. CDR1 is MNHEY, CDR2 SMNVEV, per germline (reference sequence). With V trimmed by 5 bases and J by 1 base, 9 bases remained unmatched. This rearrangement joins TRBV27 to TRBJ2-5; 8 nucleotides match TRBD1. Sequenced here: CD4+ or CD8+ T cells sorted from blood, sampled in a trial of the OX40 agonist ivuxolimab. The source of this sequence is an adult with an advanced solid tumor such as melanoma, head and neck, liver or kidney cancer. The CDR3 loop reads CASSRKQGEVQETQYF. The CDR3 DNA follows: TGTGCCAGCAGTCGAAAACAGGGGGAGGTCCAAGAGACCCAGTACTTC.